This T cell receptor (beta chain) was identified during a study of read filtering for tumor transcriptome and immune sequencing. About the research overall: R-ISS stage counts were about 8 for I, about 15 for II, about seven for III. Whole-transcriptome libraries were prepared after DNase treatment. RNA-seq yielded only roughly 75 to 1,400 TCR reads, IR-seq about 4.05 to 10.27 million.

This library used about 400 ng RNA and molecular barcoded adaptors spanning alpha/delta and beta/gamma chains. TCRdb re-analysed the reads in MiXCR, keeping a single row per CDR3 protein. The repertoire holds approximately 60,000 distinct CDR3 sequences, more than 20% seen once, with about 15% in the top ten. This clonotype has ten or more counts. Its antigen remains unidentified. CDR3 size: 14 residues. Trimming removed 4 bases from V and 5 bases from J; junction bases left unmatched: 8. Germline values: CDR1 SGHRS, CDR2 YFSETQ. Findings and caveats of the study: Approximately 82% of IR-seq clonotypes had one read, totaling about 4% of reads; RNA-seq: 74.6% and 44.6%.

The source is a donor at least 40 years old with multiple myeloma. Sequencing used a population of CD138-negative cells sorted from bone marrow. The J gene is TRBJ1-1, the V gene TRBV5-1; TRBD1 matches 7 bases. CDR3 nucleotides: TGCGCCAGCAGCCGCGGGACAGTGGAGACTGAAGCTTTCTTT. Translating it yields CASSRGTVETEAFF.